A single sample gave rise to the 10 T cell receptor beta chains below, sequenced in a study of blood T cells in healthy people across ages. A second PCR, run for about 6 to 11 cycles, used a sample-barcoded 5' primer plus a J-beta primer mix. TCRdb reprocessed the 5' RACE reads with MiXCR, giving one entry per CDR3 protein. The sample holds around 800,000 distinct CDR3 sequences, more than 35% seen once. The sequencing input was blood. The receptors were gathered from a man older than 75 in good health.

Concerning this clonotype: A much bigger clone sits one base away, suggesting this may be a read error. The gene calls are TRBV7-2 and TRBJ2-5; D possibly corresponds to TRBD1 (5 bases). Gene TRBJ2-4 matches the end of the DNA better, so the J call may be wrong. Germline V CDR1 and CDR2: SGHTA, FQGNSA. The CDR3 is 15 residues long. CDR3 in DNA: TGTGCCAGCAGCTCGGAAGGGGCACAAAAAAACATTCAGTACTTC. Amino acid sequence: CASSSEGAQKNIQYF.

As concerns this clonotype: An end of the junction differs from the germline gene, which may be a read error. V usage is TRBV5-5 and J usage is TRBJ2-7, with TRBD1 identical over 8 bases. CDR1 is SGHKS, CDR2 YYEKEE, per germline (reference sequence). The CDR3 is 16 residues long. The DNA of the CDR3 is TGTGCCAGCAGCAGACAGGGGACATCGCCTTGGGACGAGCAGTATTTC. Protein sequence: CASSRQGTSPWDEQYF.

In this sample, this clonotype turned up many times. The CDR3 loop is CASSRGQGDTDTQYF. In DNA form, the CDR3 reads TGCGCCAGCAGCCGAGGACAGGGGGACACAGATACGCAGTATTTT. This chain connects TRBV5-1 to TRBJ2-3, with 10 positions matching TRBD1. V lost 4 bases, J lost 2 bases, and 4 bases stayed unmatched. Germline V gene lookup returns CDR1 SGHRS and CDR2 YFSETQ. This CDR3 contains 15 residues. Combining the CDR3 with reference TRBV5-1 and TRBJ2-3 gives the whole variable domain KAGVTQTPRYLIKTRGQQVTLSCSPISGHRSVSWYQQTPGQGLQFLFEYFSETQRNKGNFPGRFSGRQFSNSRSEMNVSTLELGDSALYLCASSRGQGDTDTQYFGPGTRLTVL.

This clonotype has ten or more counts. The chain carries TRBV10-3 and TRBJ2-3; TRBD2 aligns across 12 bases. Germline loops: CDR1 ENHRY, CDR2 SYGVKD. V trimming: 4 bases; J trimming: 2 bases; junction bases outside the gene matches: 4. The CDR3 runs 16 residues. CDR3 sequence: CAISVGLAGSTDTQYF. The CDR3 DNA follows: TGTGCCATCAGTGTCGGACTAGCGGGGTCCACAGATACGCAGTATTTT.

There are a few counts of this clonotype. V gene TRBV12-3 or TRBV12-4 combines with J gene TRBJ2-5, with 10 bases matching TRBD1. Trimming took 6 bases from V and 4 from J; bases not matched to a gene: 8. CDR3 size: 15 residues. CDR3 loop: CASRGTGAPGETQYF. In nucleotides, the CDR3 is TGTGCCAGCAGAGGGACAGGGGCGCCGGGAGAGACCCAGTACTTC.

This clonotype has more than one count but fewer than ten. The rearrangement links TRBV4-3 to TRBJ2-3; 10 positions match TRBD1. In germline, CDR1 is LGHNA, CDR2 YSLEER. V was pared by 4 bases and J by 3 bases, with 7 bases of the junction left unmatched. The CDR3 contains 16 residues. Here the CDR3 reads CASSPGTGVGTDTQYF. The CDR3 DNA reads as TGCGCCAGCAGCCCCGGGACAGGGGTTGGTACAGATACGCAGTATTTT.

On this clonotype: The junction and the germline gene differ at one end; a read error may be behind it. The rearrangement uses TRBV6-2 or TRBV6-3 and TRBJ2-1, with 9 bases identical to TRBD2. Germline-derived CDR1 and CDR2 are MNHEY and SVGEGT. This CDR3 is built from 14 residues. CDR3 DNA: TGTGCCAGCAGTTACATAGCGGGAGAGAATGGGCAGTTCTTC. This gives the protein CASSYIAGENGQFF.

In its sample, this clonotype was seen once. One end of the junction does not line up with germline, which may come from a read error. The chain recombines TRBV7-2 with TRBJ2-3, with 12 bases lining up with TRBD2. The CDR3 spans 19 residues. Looked up from germline, CDR1 is SGHTA and CDR2 is FQGNSA. The CDR3 DNA sequence: TGTGCCCGCAGCTTACAGCTAGCGGGAGGGCTCCCGAGCACAGATACGCAGTATTTT. Translated: CARSLQLAGGLPSTDTQYF.

Many counts were recorded for this clonotype. The chain employs TRBV9 and TRBJ2-1; D is perhaps TRBD1 or TRBD2 (7 bases each). Trimming cost V 4 bases and J 9 bases, with 14 bases left between them. Germline V gene sequence: CDR1 SGDLS, CDR2 YYNGEE. The CDR3 has 13 residues. The CDR3 DNA reads TGTGCCAGCAGCACCCAGGGGGGGCGTGAGCAGTTCTTC. The encoded protein is CASSTQGGREQFF.

This clonotype was picked up a small number of times. The chain uses TRBV20-1 and TRBJ1-2; no reliable D call. CDR3 length: 14 amino acids. Germline loops: CDR1 DFQATT, CDR2 SNEGSKA (reference sequence). Trimming took off 4 bases at V and 2 bases at J, with 14 bases between the two ends. The CDR3, as DNA: TGCAGTGCTAAGGAGACTCAGGCGAACTATGGCTACACCTTC. Protein: CSAKETQANYGYTF.